The TCR beta chain described here comes from a study of CD4 T cell repertoires in COVID-19. Concerning this clone: One junction end disagrees with the germline gene, perhaps due to a read error. This same CDR3 is encoded by further DNA sequences in the sample.

CDR1 and CDR2 from the germline V gene are SGHTA and FQGNSA. The CDR3 runs to 15 residues. Sequencing was done directly on freshly isolated, uncultured memory T cells. Data came from immunoSEQ multiplex PCR; TCRdb stores just in-frame clones and leaves some out. The sample lists roughly 23,000 clones, around 87% occurring once. The clonotype comes from a human donor who had COVID-19. The J gene is TRBJ1-6, the V gene TRBV7-2, with 7 bases lining up with TRBD1. Sequences were derived from central memory CD4+ T cells from blood, sampled before the COVID-19 pandemic. CDR3 nucleotide sequence: TGTGCCAGCAGCTTACGGACAGGAAATAATTCCCCCCTCCACTTT. This translates into CASSLRTGNNSPLHF.